This T cell receptor (beta chain) is drawn from a study of blood T cell repertoires in COVID-19. Study-level background: The cDNA or gDNA used as material had been derived from T cells, B-cell-depleted T cells, or PBMCs.

This CDR3 is built from 18 residues. Germline values: CDR1 MGHDK, CDR2 SYGVNS. The V segment lost 8 bases and the J segment 0 bases; nucleotides outside the gene matches: 15. Using immunoSEQ multiplex PCR, the repertoire was profiled, and TCRdb retains in-frame clones only, with some absent. The sample holds roughly 250,000 clones, just under 85% seen once. This chain joins TRBV25-1 and TRBJ1-1; 10 bases line up with TRBD1. What was sequenced was peripheral blood. This sequence originates from a woman of 80 years or more with acute or convalescent COVID-19. The CDR3 DNA is TGTGCCAGCCAGGGCCGGGACAGGGGATTTGGGGTGAACACTGAAGCTTTCTTT. The encoded protein is CASQGRDRGFGVNTEAFF.